The 5 T cell receptor beta chains below come from one sample, sequenced in a study of regulatory T cells in long-lasting Graves disease. With iRepertoire HTBI primers and Arm-PCR of CDR3 regions, TCR beta libraries were built. TCRdb independently ran MiXCR on the multiplex PCR reads; one entry per CDR3 protein. In the table there are 500,000 to 700,000 distinct CDR3 sequences, around 17% of which are singletons. Indicated time point: newly diagnosed GD, antithyroid drugs for less than 3 months. RNA extracted from PBMCs served as the sequencing template. The sample was also linked to a second study, of T cells in Graves' hyperthyroidism and ophthalmopathy.

Here the sequenced sample was peripheral blood mononuclear cells (PBMCs), taken at new diagnosis, from a patient treated with antithyroid drugs. The receptors shown here come from a woman aged 30 to 39 with Graves disease.

The genes are TRBV13 and TRBJ2-1; 8 bases match TRBD2. Germline V gene lookup returns CDR1 PRHDT and CDR2 FYEKMQ (reference sequence). There are 16 residues in the CDR3. After removal of 2 bases from V and 4 bases from J, the junction contained 7 bases not matched to a gene. The CDR3 sequence is CASSLCLSGRYNEQFF. CDR3 DNA: TGTGCCAGCAGCTTATGTTTGAGCGGGAGATACAATGAGCAGTTCTTC.

This clonotype was picked up many times. Here the CDR3 DNA reads TGCAGCGTTTGGGGGACAGGGGGCAATGAGCAGTTCTTC. Translating it yields CSVWGTGGNEQFF. The chain combines TRBV29-1 with TRBJ2-1, with TRBD1 matching over 11 bases. Germline V gene sequence: CDR1 SQVTM, CDR2 ANQGSEA. The CDR3 runs to 13 residues. Unmatched junction bases numbered 3, after V lost 5 bases and J lost 6 bases.

The sample holds many counts of this clonotype. The chain joins TRBV2 to TRBJ1-1, with D possibly TRBD1 on 6 matching bases. CDR3 length: 11 residues. V lost 6 bases and J lost 8, with 10 bases in between. Germline V gives CDR1 SNHLY, CDR2 FYNNEI. CDR3 bases: TGTGCCAGCAGGGGGGGCATAGAAGCTTTCTTT. As protein: CASRGGIEAFF.

The chain links TRBV5-1 to TRBJ2-5, with 11 nucleotides matching TRBD2. The V gene's germline CDR1 is SGHRS and CDR2 YFSETQ. The CDR3 is 17 residues long. V was pared by 4 bases and J by 5 bases, with 13 bases of the junction left unmatched. CDR3 sequence: CASSEPGLAGLGETQYF. For the CDR3, the DNA is TGCGCCAGCAGCGAACCCGGACTAGCGGGCCTAGGGGAGACCCAGTACTTC.

Many counts were recorded for this clonotype. DNA of the CDR3: TGTGCCACCTGTGGGGGGACTAGCGGGAGGAATGAGCAGTTCTTC. It is translated as CATCGGTSGRNEQFF. J is TRBJ2-1 and V is TRBV28, with TRBD2 identical over 15 bases. The V and J ends lost 10 bases and 7 bases, in that order; junction bases with no gene match: 8. This CDR3 is built from 15 residues. Germline V gene data show CDR1 as MDHEN and CDR2 as SYDVKM.